This T cell receptor (beta chain) originates from a study of CD8 T cells in ankylosing spondylitis. Points from the study as a whole: Characteristic of ankylosing spondylitis blood, it appeared, was a TCR beta motif comprising 7 to 9 highly homologous variants.

Concerning this clonotype itself: Antigen specificity is unknown.

Germline assignment: CDR1 SGDLS and CDR2 YYNGEE. Trimming at V came to 1 base and at J to 5 bases, leaving 5 bases not matched to a gene. The CDR3 extends over 15 amino acids. For TCR beta, libraries came from quantitative 5'-RACE with molecular barcodes. MiXCR, run by TCRdb on the 5' RACE reads, gives a single entry per CDR3 protein. The sample shows roughly 700,000 distinct CDR3 sequences, around 19% of them seen only once. The sequenced material came from blood, either unsorted or a sorted T cell fraction (not recorded which). The rearrangement joins TRBV9 to TRBJ2-3, with TRBD2 identical over 9 bases. This TCR was sampled from a male donor with ankylosing spondylitis. The DNA of the CDR3 is TGTGCCAGCAGCGTACGCGGGAGGGCGGAAGATACGCAGTATTTT. Translated: CASSVRGRAEDTQYF.